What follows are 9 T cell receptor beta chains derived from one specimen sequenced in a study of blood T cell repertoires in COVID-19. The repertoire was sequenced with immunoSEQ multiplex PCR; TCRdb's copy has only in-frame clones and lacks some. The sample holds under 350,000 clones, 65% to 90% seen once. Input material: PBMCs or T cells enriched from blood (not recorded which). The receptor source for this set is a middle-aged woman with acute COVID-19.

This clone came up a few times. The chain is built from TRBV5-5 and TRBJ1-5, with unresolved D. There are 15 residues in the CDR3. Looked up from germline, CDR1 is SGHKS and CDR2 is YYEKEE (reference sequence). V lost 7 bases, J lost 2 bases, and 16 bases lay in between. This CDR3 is CASAEQLLGNQPQHF. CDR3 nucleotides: TGTGCCAGCGCGGAGCAGCTATTGGGCAATCAGCCCCAGCATTTT.

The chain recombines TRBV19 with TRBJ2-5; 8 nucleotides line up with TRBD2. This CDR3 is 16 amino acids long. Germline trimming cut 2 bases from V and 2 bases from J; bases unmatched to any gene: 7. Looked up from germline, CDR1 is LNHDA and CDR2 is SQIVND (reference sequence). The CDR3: CASSIRLAGQQETQYF. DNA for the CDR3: TGTGCCAGTAGTATACGCCTAGCGGGCCAGCAAGAGACCCAGTACTTC.

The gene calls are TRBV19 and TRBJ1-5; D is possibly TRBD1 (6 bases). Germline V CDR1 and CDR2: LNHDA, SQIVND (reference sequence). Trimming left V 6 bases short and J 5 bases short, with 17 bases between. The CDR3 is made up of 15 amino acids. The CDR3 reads CASRISGAWYQPQHF. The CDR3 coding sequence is TGTGCCAGTAGGATTTCAGGGGCTTGGTATCAGCCCCAGCATTTT.

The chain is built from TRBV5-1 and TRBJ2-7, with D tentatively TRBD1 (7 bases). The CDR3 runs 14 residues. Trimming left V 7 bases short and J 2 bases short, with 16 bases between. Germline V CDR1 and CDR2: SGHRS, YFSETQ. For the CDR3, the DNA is TGCGCCAGCGGCGGCCAGGGGGGCCCCTACGAGCAGTACTTC. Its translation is CASGGQGGPYEQYF. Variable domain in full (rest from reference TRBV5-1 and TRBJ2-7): KAGVTQTPRYLIKTRGQQVTLSCSPISGHRSVSWYQQTPGQGLQFLFEYFSETQRNKGNFPGRFSGRQFSNSRSEMNVSTLELGDSALYLCASGGQGGPYEQYFGPGTRLTVT.

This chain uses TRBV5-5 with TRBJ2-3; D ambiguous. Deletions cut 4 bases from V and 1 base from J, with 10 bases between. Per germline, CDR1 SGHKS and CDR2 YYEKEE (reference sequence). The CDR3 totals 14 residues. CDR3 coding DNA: TGTGCCAGCAGCCGATTGCAGGGCACAGATACGCAGTATTTT. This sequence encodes CASSRLQGTDTQYF.

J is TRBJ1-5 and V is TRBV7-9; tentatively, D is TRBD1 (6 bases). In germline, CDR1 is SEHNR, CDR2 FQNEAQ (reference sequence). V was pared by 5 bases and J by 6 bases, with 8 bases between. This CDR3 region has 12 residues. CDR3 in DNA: TGTGCCAGCAGCCAGGACAGTCAGCCCCAGCATTTT. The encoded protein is CASSQDSQPQHF.

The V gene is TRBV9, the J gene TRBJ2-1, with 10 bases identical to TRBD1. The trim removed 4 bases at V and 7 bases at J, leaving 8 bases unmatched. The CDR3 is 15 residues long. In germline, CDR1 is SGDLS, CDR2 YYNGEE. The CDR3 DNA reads TGTGCCAGCAGCATATCCCGGGACAGGGGAAATGAGCAGTTCTTC. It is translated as CASSISRDRGNEQFF.

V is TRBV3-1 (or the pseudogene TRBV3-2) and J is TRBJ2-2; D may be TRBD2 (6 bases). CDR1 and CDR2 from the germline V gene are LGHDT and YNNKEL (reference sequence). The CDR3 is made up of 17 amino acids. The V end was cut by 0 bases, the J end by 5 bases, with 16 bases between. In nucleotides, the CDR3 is TGTGCCAGCAGCCAAGAAAAAAGGAGGGGAAGGACCGGGGAGCTGTTTTTT. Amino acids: CASSQEKRRGRTGELFF.

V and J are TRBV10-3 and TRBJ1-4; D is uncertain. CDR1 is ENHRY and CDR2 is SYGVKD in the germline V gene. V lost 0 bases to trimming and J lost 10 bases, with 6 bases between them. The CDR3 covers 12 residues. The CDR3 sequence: CAISESEGKLFF. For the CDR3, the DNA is TGTGCCATCAGTGAGTCTGAGGGAAAACTGTTTTTT.